This T cell receptor (beta chain) was sequenced during a study of shared clonotypes between healthy human individuals (dated by TCRdb to the early 2020s). Background on the whole study: A few men and a couple of women, aged 18 to 49 years, made up the cohort. For each donor, three plates each were used for CD4 naive and CD4 memory, two plates were used for CD8 naive, and one plate was used for CD8 memory. The study deeply sequenced blood TCR repertoires of five healthy adults to estimate repertoire size and the extent of clonotype sharing between individuals. Different laboratories and diverse techniques were used to prepare libraries and sequence TCR repertoires, to increase sequencing depth and limit assay-specific biases. Each donor's leukapheresis produced roughly between roughly 0.85 and 10 billion PBMCs.

CDR1 SGHTS and CDR2 YDEGEE are derived from the germline V gene. Cut back by 6 bases and 7 bases, the V and J ends lie 14 bases apart. The cysteine opens and the phenylalanine closes a CDR3 of 13 amino acids. Just the 39-base CDR3 DNA is kept, in frame starting at base 1. Using the deep immunoSEQ assay, multiplex PCR amplified TCR CDR3 regions from genomic DNA. Extracted genomic DNA from each cell subset was distributed evenly across all wells of several immunoSEQ 96-well plates, and each plate was treated as a replicate. For sorted subsets, around 0.2 ug of genomic DNA, equivalent to 25,000 to 35,000 T cell genomes, went into each replicate PCR. Purified libraries were quantified with a Qubit 3.0 fluorometer, sized on a Bioanalyzer 2100, and re-quantified with the KAPA Library Quantification kit. Every immunoSEQ 96-well plate was sequenced on a dedicated single-read 150-cycle Illumina NextSeq 550 flow cell. In the paper's pipeline: Because only junctional sequences without quality scores were contained in the immunoSEQ output, filtering matching that applied to full-length reads could not be performed. Sequences were annotated with PyIR, a Python wrapper for IgBLAST v1.9, and V/J genes and CDR3 were assigned using IMGT germline references. Any read was removed if the V/J assignment was weak (E-value above 1e-6), the CDR3 was missing, or the read contained stop codons, out-of-frame junctions, or ambiguous translated residues. V3J clonotypes were defined as sequences sharing the same inferred V gene, J gene, and CDR3 amino acid sequence. Percentage overlap between repertoires was calculated by dividing the number of shared unique clonotypes by the size of the smaller repertoire. Three approaches were used to assess repertoire richness: RTK rarefaction, the Chao1 estimator, and Recon v2.1 estimates of unobserved clonotypes. OLGA was used to compute generation probabilities for all TCRbeta clonotypes that the gDNA method yielded from a few donors. The source is immuneACCESS, and TCRdb retained only in-frame sequences with V and J called. Part of the clones is not carried over; for the studies checked, unresolved V genes explain less than half of this, and the remainder is unexplained. V and J calls and clone size are copied from that table; D and trimming were computed from the DNA. This sample gives about 670,000 clones in total; about two thirds of them show up just once. Jointly, the top ten make up about 1.7% of the sample.

With regard to this clone: No antigen is known for it. Base-call qualities are not available, and no considerably larger clone is one nucleotide away.

General conclusions and limits of the study: Clonotypes shared by all four sorted-subset donors showed higher generation probabilities than non-shared clonotypes. Based on pairwise subsampling, the degree of clonotype sharing among donors was expected to be affected by sequencing depth. About 5% of naive CD4, roughly 3.5% of naive CD8, approximately 2.2% of memory CD4, and 0.35% to 0.4% of memory CD8 clonotypes were shared across several donors. The genetic and exposure-history diversity represented was limited by the small number of donors. Estimated clonotype richness was generally larger for naive than for memory subsets. Incomplete sequencing was indicated by rarefaction of sorted-subset datasets, despite the large sequencing depth. Sampling was restricted to blood, and TCR repertoires in tissue are likely to differ from TCR repertoires in blood.

The donors were healthy, HIV-negative adults with no recently reported acute infections or vaccinations. Every donor was a Caucasian adult living in Nashville, Tennessee, USA. CD4+ T cells were enriched through magnetic negative selection, after which naive cells were positively selected on CD45RA and the remaining negative fraction served as the memory subset. Blood was obtained by leukapheresis, after which PBMCs were separated by Ficoll-Histopaque density gradient centrifugation and cryopreserved in liquid nitrogen vapor phase. Analytical flow cytometry was used to check the purity and quantity of each magnetically sorted T cell population. Genomic DNA was isolated from every sorted fraction and measured by UV absorbance on a Nanodrop 2000c.

Material: memory CD4+ T cells sorted from blood. What this sample's cell subset or site label stands for: CD45RA-negative fraction. Recombination connected TRBV5-8 to TRBJ2-1; TRBD2 is a possible D gene, resting on 6 matching bases. This TCR came from a woman aged 25-40 years in good health. The CDR3 amino acid sequence is: CASISGVENEQFF. The nucleotide sequence reads TGTGCCAGCATCTCGGGGGTTGAAAATGAGCAGTTCTTC.